This passage covers 6 T cell receptor beta chains from one sample sequenced in a study of T cell responses to AZD1222 COVID-19 vaccine. TCRdb's copy holds only in-frame clones and misses some; the assay was immunoSEQ multiplex PCR. The data show 100,000 to 150,000 clones, approximately 90% seen once. The starting material was peripheral blood, obtained on day 0 of AZD1222 vaccination. The receptors stem from an adult in good health.

This clone was observed a single time. The gene calls are TRBV9 and TRBJ1-3; D gene uncertain. CDR3 length: 15 amino acids. V was pared by 4 bases and J by 3 bases, with 14 bases between. From germline, CDR1 is SGDLS and CDR2 YYNGEE. This CDR3 reads CASSPKAGYGNTIYF. The CDR3 DNA reads as TGTGCCAGCAGCCCCAAGGCGGGTTATGGAAACACCATATATTTT.

This clone turned up a few times. The chain uses TRBV4-3 and TRBJ1-2; D is uncertain. The germline gives CDR1 LGHNA, CDR2 YSLEER. The CDR3 runs to 13 residues. Deletions cut 0 bases from V and 8 bases from J, with 10 bases between. The CDR3 loop is CASSQEQRGGYTF. The CDR3 region has the DNA TGCGCCAGCAGCCAAGAACAGCGTGGCGGCTACACCTTC.

This sequence joins TRBV4-3 and TRBJ2-1, with D hard to call. This CDR3 region has 17 residues. The V and J ends lost 0 bases and 2 bases respectively, with 14 bases between them. Germline V gene sequence: CDR1 LGHNA, CDR2 YSLEER. The CDR3 DNA reads TGCGCCAGCAGCCAAGATTGGTCGGACCCGGCCTACAATGAGCAGTTCTTC. It is translated as CASSQDWSDPAYNEQFF.

J is TRBJ2-2 and V is TRBV4-2, with 9 bases lining up with TRBD1. CDR1 and CDR2 (germline): LGHNA, YNFKEQ. V dropped 4 bases and J dropped 5; count of bases not matched to a gene: 8. The CDR3 runs to 16 residues. The CDR3, as DNA: TGTGCCAGCAGCCGCCAAAACAGGGGGCAAACCGGGGAGCTGTTTTTT. This sequence encodes CASSRQNRGQTGELFF.

The chain joins TRBV11-2 to TRBJ1-5; D is unclear. V was trimmed by 5 bases and J by 5 bases, leaving 10 bases between them. From germline, CDR1 is SGHAT and CDR2 FQNNGV. CDR3 length equals 13 residues. The DNA for the CDR3 is TGTGCCAGCAGCACGGACCGGTATCAGCCCCAGCATTTT. This sequence encodes CASSTDRYQPQHF.

This clone showed up just once. The chain couples TRBV5-4 to TRBJ1-2, with a weak D call TRBD1 (6 bases). CDR1 is SGHNT and CDR2 is YYREEE in the germline V gene (reference sequence). V was cut by 5 bases and J by 3 bases, with 14 bases left in between. CDR3 length: 14 amino acids. CDR3 amino acids: CASRTTGNHYGYTF. The CDR3 DNA reads as TGTGCCAGCAGGACCACAGGGAACCACTATGGCTACACCTTC.